Shown below are 18 T cell receptor beta chains from a single sample sequenced in a study of long-term antiretroviral therapy in people with HIV. immunoSEQ v3.0 was run at survey level. Repertoires were generated with immunoSEQ multiplex PCR, while TCRdb's copy carries only in-frame clones and drops some. The table has 22,000 or so clones, approximately 89% seen once. The specimen comprised unsorted PBMCs, sampled approximately 2.6 years after starting antiretroviral therapy. These TCRs come from a woman aged 45-60 years with HIV.

CDR3 amino acids: CSAGGLAEQFF. CDR3 nucleotides: TGCAGTGCGGGGGGACTAGCGGAGCAGTTCTTC. The chain links TRBV20-1 to TRBJ2-1; 10 bases align to TRBD2. The CDR3 has 11 amino acids. V trimming: 6 bases; J trimming: 10 bases; junction bases outside the gene matches: 3. Germline values: CDR1 DFQATT, CDR2 SNEGSKA (reference sequence).

This clone was picked up one time. CDR3 sequence reads: CASSAGPHGGYEQYF. CDR3 in DNA: TGTGCCAGTAGTGCGGGACCACACGGAGGATACGAGCAGTACTTC. V usage is TRBV19 and J usage is TRBJ2-7; possible D gene TRBD2, 6 bases. This CDR3 contains 15 residues. The V gene's germline CDR1 is LNHDA and CDR2 SQIVND (reference sequence). Trimming shortened V by 5 bases and J by 4 bases, and 18 bases separated the two germline ends.

The chain uses TRBV5-1 and TRBJ2-5, with D perhaps TRBD1 (6 bases). The germline V gene has CDR1 SGHRS and CDR2 YFSETQ. Trimming removed 3 bases from V and 2 bases from J, with 11 bases in between. The length of the CDR3 is 14 residues. The CDR3 DNA reads TGCGCCAGCAGCTCCGCCGGACAGCAAGAGACCCAGTACTTC. This gives the protein CASSSAGQQETQYF.

The V call is TRBV28, the J call TRBJ1-2; 10 nucleotides agree with TRBD1. This CDR3 has 14 residues. The V gene end was trimmed by 4 bases and the J gene end by 8 bases; junction bases not matched to a gene: 7. Germline V gives CDR1 MDHEN, CDR2 SYDVKM. CDR3 loop: CASSSGQGIRGYTF. Here the CDR3 DNA reads TGTGCCAGCAGTTCGGGACAGGGGATACGGGGCTACACCTTC.

The rearrangement uses TRBV6-1 and TRBJ2-5; 9 bases are shared with TRBD1. CDR1 is MNHNS and CDR2 is SASEGT in the germline V gene. V was pared by 8 bases and J by 5 bases, with 9 bases of the junction left unmatched. The CDR3 sequence is 14 residues long. The CDR3: CASERQGVGETQYF. In DNA, the CDR3 is TGTGCCAGCGAACGACAGGGGGTTGGGGAGACCCAGTACTTC.

V gene TRBV18 combines with J gene TRBJ2-7; 8 bases fit TRBD1. CDR1 and CDR2 from the germline V gene are KGHSH and LQKENI. The CDR3 has 15 residues. V lost 5 bases to trimming and J lost 0 bases; unmatched junction nucleotides: 6. CDR3 region: CASSAGQESSYEQYF. Here the CDR3 DNA reads TGTGCCAGCTCAGCGGGACAGGAAAGCTCCTACGAGCAGTACTTC.

This chain connects TRBV7-8 to TRBJ1-5, with 9 bases lining up with TRBD1. J lost 6 bases, V lost 1 base, and 10 bases had no gene match. The CDR3 runs to 17 residues. CDR1 SGHVS and CDR2 FQNEAQ come from the germline V gene. CDR3 nucleotide sequence: TGTGCCAGCAGCTTAGAGAAGGGGACAGGGTTAGGTCAGCCCCAGCATTTT. Its protein is CASSLEKGTGLGQPQHF.

The rearrangement links TRBV6-5 to TRBJ2-7, with no clear D. V was clipped by 0 bases and J by 2 bases, with 8 bases between them. The CDR3 has 14 amino acids. Germline CDR1 MNHEY, CDR2 SVGAGI. In DNA, the CDR3 is TGTGCCAGCAGTTACTCCGACTCTACCTACGAGCAGTACTTC. As protein: CASSYSDSTYEQYF.

The V call is TRBV27, the J call TRBJ2-3; 7 bases line up with TRBD1. The CDR3 is 14 amino acids. The germline gives CDR1 MNHEY, CDR2 SMNVEV (reference sequence). V trimming: 8 bases; J trimming: 2 bases; junction bases outside the gene matches: 7. DNA of the CDR3: TGTGCCAGCTGGTTGGGACAGCCCACAGATACGCAGTATTTT. It specifies CASWLGQPTDTQYF.

The chain carries TRBV28 and TRBJ2-7, with D maybe TRBD1 (6 bases). Germline V gene data show CDR1 as MDHEN and CDR2 as SYDVKM. This CDR3 is built from 14 residues. V lost 5 bases, J lost 2 bases, and 13 bases lay in between. CDR3 coding DNA: TGTGCCAGCAGTGCGACAGGACCCACCTACGAGCAGTACTTC. It codes for CASSATGPTYEQYF.

The chain couples TRBV30 to TRBJ2-3; weak D call: TRBD2 (5 bases). V dropped 1 base and J dropped 11 bases, with 22 bases sitting between them. Germline CDR1 is GTSNPN and CDR2 is SVGIG (reference sequence). This CDR3 has 15 residues. CDR3 residues: CAWSDSTPFGRGQYF. In DNA form, the CDR3 reads TGTGCCTGGAGTGATTCAACTCCCTTCGGCCGGGGGCAGTATTTT.

The chain recombines TRBV19 with TRBJ2-1; 12 nucleotides match TRBD2. Looked up from germline, CDR1 is LNHDA and CDR2 is SQIVND (reference sequence). The J segment lost 2 bases and the V segment lost 2 bases, leaving 16 bases of the junction unmatched. This CDR3 spans 21 amino acids. The CDR3 DNA follows: TGTGCCAGTAGTATACTGGGGTTTGGGGGTGGGACTAGCGGGCCCTACAATGAGCAGTTCTTC. Its translation is CASSILGFGGGTSGPYNEQFF.

The genes are TRBV7-2 and TRBJ2-5, with 7 bases identical to TRBD2. The CDR3 runs to 13 residues. CDR1 and CDR2 from the germline V gene are SGHTA and FQGNSA. The J segment lost 4 bases and the V segment lost 3 bases, leaving 2 bases of the junction unmatched. The DNA of the CDR3 is TGTGCCAGCAGCTTTGCGGGAGCAGAGACCCAGTACTTC. This translates into CASSFAGAETQYF. The complete variable domain, with remaining parts taken from reference TRBV7-2 and TRBJ2-5, reads GAGVSQSPSNKVTEKGKDVELRCDPISGHTALYWYRQSLGQGLEFLIYFQGNSAPDKSGLPSDRFSAERTGGSVSTLTIQRTQQEDSAVYLCASSFAGAETQYFGPGTRLLVL.

V is TRBV7-2 and J is TRBJ2-5; D not resolved. Germline values: CDR1 SGHTA, CDR2 FQGNSA. The CDR3 totals 11 residues. V was cut by 6 bases and J by 1 base, with 3 bases left in between. DNA for the CDR3: TGTGCCAGCAGGCGCCAAGAGACCCAGTACTTC. Encoded protein: CASRRQETQYF.

The genes are TRBV6-5 and TRBJ2-7; weak D call: TRBD2 (7 bases). Germline V lookup: CDR1 MNHEY, CDR2 SVGAGI. The CDR3 totals 15 residues. Trimming shortened V by 8 bases and J by 4 bases, and 21 bases separated the two germline ends. CDR3 sequence (DNA): TGTGCCAGCGGGGGAGGGGGGCATGCCAAATACGAGCAGTACTTC. Amino acids: CASGGGGHAKYEQYF.

V usage is TRBV27 and J usage is TRBJ1-1; TRBD1 aligns across 7 bases. Germline V CDR1 and CDR2: MNHEY, SMNVEV (reference sequence). The trim removed 6 bases at V and 5 bases at J, leaving 12 bases unmatched. The CDR3 is made up of 15 amino acids. For the CDR3, the DNA is TGTGCCAGCAGCAACACACAGGGGTGGGGGACTGAAGCTTTCTTT. This sequence encodes CASSNTQGWGTEAFF.

The chain joins TRBV5-4 to TRBJ2-5, with D possibly matching TRBD1 (6 bases). Germline V lookup: CDR1 SGHNT, CDR2 YYREEE (reference sequence). Between the trimmed V and J ends, which lost 4 bases and 3 bases, there was a span of 10 bases. The CDR3 is made up of 13 amino acids. The CDR3 is CASSPRTEETQYF. CDR3 DNA sequence: TGTGCCAGCAGCCCTAGGACAGAAGAGACCCAGTACTTC.

The chain couples TRBV7-9 to TRBJ1-1, with TRBD1 matching 8 bases. The CDR3 length is 13 residues. CDR1 and CDR2 (germline): SEHNR, FQNEAQ (reference sequence). J gave up 4 bases and V 5 bases, and 3 bases lay outside the gene matches. The CDR3 protein is CASSRQGSTEAFF. CDR3 coding DNA: TGTGCCAGCAGCCGACAGGGGAGCACTGAAGCTTTCTTT.